This T cell receptor (beta chain) was captured by sequencing in a study of a mutant IDH1 vaccine in newly diagnosed glioma. Germline V CDR1 and CDR2: LNHDA, SQIVND (reference sequence). The ends were cut back, 3 bases at V and 5 bases at J, with 13 bases in the middle. The CDR3 totals 14 residues. This table comes from immunoSEQ multiplex PCR, and its TCRdb copy is limited to in-frame clones, with some not included. The table lists about 38,000 clones, 92% of them singletons. The time point denotes: baseline, week 1 (first vaccination visit). As for treatment: pre-vaccination baseline after standard-of-care therapy.

The chain carries TRBV19 and TRBJ2-5; possibly TRBD1 for D (5 bases). The TCR originated in a man aged 18 to 30 with glioma. Sequenced here: PBMCs, sampled from a glioma patient treated with radiotherapy, temozolomide or both. CDR3: CASSIPGMGETQYF. In DNA, the CDR3 is TGTGCCAGTAGTATTCCAGGGATGGGGGAGACCCAGTACTTC.